The source of this T cell receptor beta chain is a study of control samples from healthy donors and cancer patients. The germline V and J ends were trimmed by 2 bases and 4 bases, with 12 bases remaining between them. The length of the CDR3 is 14 residues. Germline CDR1 reads MNHNS; CDR2 reads SASEGT. Repertoires were generated with immunoSEQ multiplex PCR, while TCRdb's copy carries only in-frame clones and drops some. The sample yields approximately 230,000 clones, roughly 80% seen once. The material sequenced was PBMCs. V and J are TRBV6-1 and TRBJ2-7, with D perhaps TRBD1 or TRBD2 (5 bases each). The TCR was taken from an older woman with lung cancer. DNA of the CDR3: TGTGCCAGCAGTGAAACCGGGACCGAGTACGAGCAGTACTTC. Translated: CASSETGTEYEQYF.